This T cell receptor (beta chain) was sequenced in a study of early T cells in non-severe SARS-CoV-2 infection. Individual cDNA molecules were tagged with unique molecular identifiers. Via MiXCR, TCRdb re-called the 5' RACE reads, giving one row per CDR3 protein. The table lists more than 70,000 distinct CDR3 sequences, approximately 13% of them singletons. Study outcomes and limitations: VDJdb matches were skewed toward anti-spike CD8 T cell responses.

This clonotype was seen at least ten times. Its cognate antigen is unknown. This CDR3 has 19 residues. Germline V gene sequence: CDR1 KGHDR, CDR2 SFDVKD. V was shortened by 3 bases and J by 0 bases, with 21 bases between the two germline ends. The source material was whole blood. The chain links TRBV24-1 to TRBJ2-3; D ambiguous. This TCR derives from an adult who was a healthcare worker with PCR-confirmed SARS-CoV-2 infection or an uninfected control (not recorded which). The chain's CDR3 is CATSDGSPSAGGSTDTQYF. The CDR3 DNA reads TGTGCCACCAGTGATGGTTCCCCCTCGGCAGGCGGCAGCACAGATACGCAGTATTTT.